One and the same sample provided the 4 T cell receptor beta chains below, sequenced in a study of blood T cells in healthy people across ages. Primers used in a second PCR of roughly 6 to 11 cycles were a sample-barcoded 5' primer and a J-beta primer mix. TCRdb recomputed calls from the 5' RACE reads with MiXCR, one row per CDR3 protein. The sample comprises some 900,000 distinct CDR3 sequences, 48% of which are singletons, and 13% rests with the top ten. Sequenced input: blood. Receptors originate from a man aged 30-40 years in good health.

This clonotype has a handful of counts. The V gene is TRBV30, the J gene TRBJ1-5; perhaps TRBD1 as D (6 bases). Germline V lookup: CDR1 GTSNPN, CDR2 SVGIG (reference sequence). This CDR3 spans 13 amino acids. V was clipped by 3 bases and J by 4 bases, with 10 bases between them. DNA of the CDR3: TGTGCCTGGAGCGCAAGGGGGAATCAGCCCCAGCATTTT. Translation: CAWSARGNQPQHF.

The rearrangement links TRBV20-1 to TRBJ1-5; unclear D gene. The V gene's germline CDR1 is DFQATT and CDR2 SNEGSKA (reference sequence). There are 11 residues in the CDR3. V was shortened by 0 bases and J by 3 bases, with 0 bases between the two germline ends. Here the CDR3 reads CSARDNQPQHF. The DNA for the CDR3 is TGCAGTGCTAGAGACAATCAGCCCCAGCATTTT.

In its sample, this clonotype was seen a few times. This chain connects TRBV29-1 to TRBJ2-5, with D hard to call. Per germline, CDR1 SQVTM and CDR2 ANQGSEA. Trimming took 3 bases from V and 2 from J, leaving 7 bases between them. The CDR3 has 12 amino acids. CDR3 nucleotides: TGCAGCGTTGATTCCGGGCAAGAGACCCAGTACTTC. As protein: CSVDSGQETQYF.

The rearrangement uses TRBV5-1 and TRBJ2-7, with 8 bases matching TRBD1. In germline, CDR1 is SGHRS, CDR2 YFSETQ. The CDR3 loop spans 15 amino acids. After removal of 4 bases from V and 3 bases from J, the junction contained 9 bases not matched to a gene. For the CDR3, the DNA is TGCGCCAGCAGCCAAACGACAGGGGATAGCTACGAGCAGTACTTC. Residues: CASSQTTGDSYEQYF.